This is a list of T cell receptor beta chains from one sample in a study of T cells after yellow fever vaccination. TCRdb redid the calling of the 5' RACE reads with MiXCR, one entry per CDR3 protein. Seen here are under 400,000 distinct CDR3 sequences, 9.5% to 13% observed once, and the top ten hold around 19%. The source was PBMCs, collected on the day of the first yellow fever vaccination. The origin of the receptors is a man younger than 35 who received the YFV17D yellow fever vaccine. Each CDR3 is given with its conserved first and last residue. A D gene is named only where the DNA matches it firmly. Size is omitted from some rows. Given values are once, few, many or a class for expanded clones.

D | size | J | V | DNA | CDR3
TRBD2 | - | TRBJ2-2 | TRBV30 | TGTGCCTTCACTAGCGTGTCTTGGATCGGGGAGCTGTTTTTT | CAFTSVSWIGELFF
- | many | TRBJ2-3 | TRBV12-3/TRBV12-4 | TGTGCCAGCAGTTTTCGGGATACGCAGTATTTT | CASSFRDTQYF
TRBD2 | - | TRBJ2-1 | TRBV6-2/TRBV6-3 | TGTGCCAGCAGTTACCCGACTAGCGGGGTGGAGGACGAGCAGTTCTTC | CASSYPTSGVEDEQFF
TRBD2 | few | TRBJ2-5 | TRBV7-2 | TGTGCCAGCAGAGATTGGGGGGGTAAAGAGACCCAGTACTTC | CASRDWGGKETQYF
- | - | TRBJ2-5 | TRBV20-1 | TGCAGTGCTAGAAGGCGGGCTGGACCGGGTGAGACCCAGTACTTC | CSARRRAGPGETQYF
- | few | TRBJ1-2 | TRBV28 | TGTGCCAGCAGCGGTGGGGCAGGGGAGAAGGGCTATGGCTACACCTTC | CASSGGAGEKGYGYTF
- | - | TRBJ2-5 | TRBV29-1 | TGCAGCTCCCTTCGGGGGGCCGGAGAGACCCAGTACTTC | CSSLRGAGETQYF
- | few | TRBJ2-3 | TRBV12-3/TRBV12-4 | TGTGCCAGCGGGTCCAGCGGGTTTGGCACAGATACGCAGTATTTT | CASGSSGFGTDTQYF
- | few | TRBJ2-3 | TRBV6-5 | TGTGCCAGCAGTTACTCGGGCCCCCGATCAACGCAGTATTTT | CASSYSGPRSTQYF
- | - | TRBJ2-6 | TRBV5-1 | TGCGCCAGCAGCTTGATACAGGGATCTGGGGCCAACGTCCTGACTTTC | CASSLIQGSGANVLTF
TRBD2 | - | TRBJ2-7 | TRBV30 | TGTGCCTGGAGCTTAGCGGGGGGCGAGCAGTACTTC | CAWSLAGGEQYF
TRBD2 | few | TRBJ2-3 | TRBV5-4 | TGTGCCAGCAGCTTGCGACTAGCGGGGGACACAGATACGCAGTATTTT | CASSLRLAGDTDTQYF
- | many | TRBJ1-2 | TRBV7-9 | TGTGCCAGCAGCTTAGATGGCTATGGCTACACCTTC | CASSLDGYGYTF
TRBD2 | - | TRBJ2-3 | TRBV9 | TGTGCCAGCAGCCCCCCCCCCTCTAGCGGTCGGGATACGCAGTATTTT | CASSPPPSSGRDTQYF
- | many | TRBJ1-2 | TRBV6-6 | TGTGCCAGCATGGGGGGGCCCTATGGCTACACCTTC | CASMGGPYGYTF
TRBD1 | few | TRBJ1-2 | TRBV4-1 | TGCGCCAGCAGCCAAGATCCGGGACAGGGGATTAGCTACACCTTC | CASSQDPGQGISYTF
TRBD2 | - | TRBJ2-3 | TRBV20-1 | TGCAGTGCCCGAAACCTAGCGGACCTCACAGATACGCAGTATTTT | CSARNLADLTDTQYF
- | - | TRBJ2-5 | TRBV18 | TGTGCCAGCTCACCACCGTCACGGGGGCCCCAAGAGACCCAGTACTTC | CASSPPSRGPQETQYF
- | few | TRBJ1-5 | TRBV7-3 | TGTGCCAGCAGCTTTCAGGGTTGGGCTCAGCCCCAGCATTTT | CASSFQGWAQPQHF
- | many | TRBJ2-1 | TRBV5-5 | TGTGCCAGCAGCTTGGAGGTAGGGGTGGCTGAGCAGTTCTTC | CASSLEVGVAEQFF
- | - | TRBJ2-1 | TRBV14 | TGTGCCAGCAGTCACAAGCGAGAAAGCGTGTTCTTC | CASSHKRESVFF
TRBD1 | - | TRBJ2-1 | TRBV5-1 | TGCGCCGGGGGACAGCTTAGCCGGGTTGAGCAGTTCTTC | CAGGQLSRVEQFF
- | few | TRBJ1-5 | TRBV28 | TGTGCCAGCAGTTTATTTAGCAGGGGTCATCAGCCCCAGCATTTT | CASSLFSRGHQPQHF
TRBD1 | many | TRBJ2-2 | TRBV6-2/TRBV6-3 | TGTGCCAGCAGTCCACAGGGGGCGAACACCGGGGAGCTGTTTTTT | CASSPQGANTGELFF
TRBD2 | many | TRBJ2-5 | TRBV7-2 | TGTGCCAGCAGCTTAACCTTTTCGGGGGGATGGGAGACCCAGTACTTC | CASSLTFSGGWETQYF
TRBD1 | - | TRBJ1-4 | TRBV18 | TGTGCCAGCTCGTCCGGGACAGGGGATCGTGAAAAACTGTTTTTT | CASSSGTGDREKLFF
- | - | TRBJ1-4 | TRBV4-3 | TGCGCCAGCAGCCATAAGAGAGCAACTAATGAAAAACTGTTTTTT | CASSHKRATNEKLFF
TRBD1 | - | TRBJ2-7 | TRBV29-1 | TGCAGCGTTACAGGGGTCTCAGGGACAGGGAACTCCTACGAGCAGTACTTC | CSVTGVSGTGNSYEQYF
TRBD1 | few | TRBJ2-3 | TRBV12-3/TRBV12-4 | TGTACCAGCAGTTTAGAGGGACAGGTCAATTTTGGCACAGATACGCAGTATTTT | CTSSLEGQVNFGTDTQYF
- | few | TRBJ1-5 | TRBV28 | TGTGCCGAAGGTCGGGGCACCCAGCCCCAGCATTTT | CAEGRGTQPQHF
- | many | TRBJ2-5 | TRBV9 | TGTGCCAGCAGCGCGGGACTGTACCAAGAGACCCAGTACTTC | CASSAGLYQETQYF
- | few | TRBJ2-5 | TRBV9 | TGTGCCAGCAGCGTAGTGGGCGTCGATCGGAAAGAGACCCAGTACTTC | CASSVVGVDRKETQYF
TRBD2 | - | TRBJ2-1 | TRBV7-9 | TGTGCCAGCAGGTCACCTAGCGGGGGGACCCTGGGTGAGCAGTTCTTC | CASRSPSGGTLGEQFF
- | many | TRBJ1-2 | TRBV12-3/TRBV12-4 | TGTGCCAGCAGTTTGCGGAGGGGCTATGGCTACACCTTC | CASSLRRGYGYTF
TRBD1 | - | TRBJ2-5 | TRBV12-3/TRBV12-4 | TGTGCCAGCAGAGGGGGCTCGGAGACCCAGTACTTC | CASRGGSETQYF
TRBD1 | few | TRBJ1-5 | TRBV2 | TGTGCCAGCAGTGTTAGACAGGGCGATCAGCCCCAGCATTTT | CASSVRQGDQPQHF